This T cell receptor (beta chain) is drawn from a study of cytomegalovirus exposure and HLA in healthy donors (TCRdb year 2017). The study in broad terms: According to an earlier analysis of several hundred of the donors, roughly 180 million T cells yielded 100 million or so unique TCR beta sequences and around 280 Gb of sequence data. Of the roughly 400 genotyped donors, approximately 82% fell in the genetic ancestry cluster associated with self-reported Caucasian donors. Among a few hundred genotyped donors of the cohort, an average of about 240,000 unique TCR beta nucleotide sequences were sequenced per donor, 15% to 20% of them non-productive. A later analysis re-analyzed previously published TCR beta repertoires from 660 or so donors and added high-resolution HLA genotyping to study TCR occurrence patterns. Donor age, sex, ethnicity and CMV serostatus were collected together with the repertoire data. The T cell repertoires of under 750 subjects were profiled by immunosequencing and related to cytomegalovirus serostatus. An early release that covered roughly 600 HLA-typed donors contained about 300 gigabases of sequencing data and tens of millions of unique TCR sequences. Genome-wide SNP genotypes for about three fifths of the roughly 670 donors were used in a later genetic analysis, which treated that subset as a discovery cohort. Along with the roughly 700-subject first cohort, a separate validation cohort of around 120 different subjects was used. Both class I and class II loci were covered by HLA typing, at four-digit resolution. Typing coverage varied by locus: roughly 620-630 donors for A, B, C, DRB1 and DQB1; roughly 560 for DQA1; over 600 for DPA1; 400 to 480 for DPB1. Rather than using new phenotypic data, the later analysis identified candidate immune exposures from TCR beta sequences and from how often those sequences occurred across donors. Several DR-DQ haplotypes were treated as single units for association and clustering because of strong linkage in the cohort. To predict cytomegalovirus infection status, the study brought together high-throughput TCR immunosequencing, statistical association of individual TCRs with disease status, and machine learning. The aim of the study was to test whether cataloging public T cell receptors could identify signatures of past pathogen exposure. All discovery cohort repertoires had been generated using a single sequencing platform. An earlier analysis of a few hundred of the donors applied high-throughput TCR beta sequencing to assess whether each TCR beta V gene segment acted as functional or pseudogenic.

On this clone: No cognate antigen has been identified for it. Base qualities are not recorded, but no much larger clone differs from it by a single base.

Library method: the immunoSEQ multiplex PCR assay. The multiplex PCR relied on a mix of 60 forward primers for TCR Vbeta segments and 13 reverse primers for TCR Jbeta segments. Amplification of the CDR3 region of rearranged TCR beta genes was performed with a multiplex PCR assay on genomic DNA. The Illumina HiSeq System was used to sequence the amplified TCR beta libraries as 87-base-pair reads. For the original study's pipeline: A later analysis tallied 75 million to 95 million unique TCR beta chains across the 666 repertoires, and some 12 million of those chains were shared by two or more donors. Raw reads were error-corrected and collapsed into unique sequences by a nearest-neighbor algorithm in which closely related sequences were merged to remove PCR and sequencing errors. To assign V, D and J gene segments, CDR3 sequences were aligned to IMGT reference sequences. For a sequence to be retained, at least a six-nucleotide match to both a V gene segment and a J gene segment was required. Rearrangements were classified as productive when the CDR3 lacked stop codons and remained in frame with V and J, and all other rearrangements were classified as non-productive. CDR3 was defined by IMGT convention, running from the second conserved V-encoded cysteine to the conserved J-encoded phenylalanine. The earlier analysis of about 620 of the donors excluded sequences that lacked an unambiguous match to a single V gene segment. An earlier analysis of just under 600 of the donors called V segments functional above 56.7% productive rearrangements and segregating when the between-donor standard deviation exceeded 5%. A statistical classification framework was built to diagnose cytomegalovirus status from the catalog of TCR beta chain sequences. V and J gene assignment, in a later analysis, came from comparing TCR nucleotide sequences with IMGT/GENE-DB human TR gene sequences. A later analysis assigned CDR3 sequences and most-parsimonious VDJ recombination scenarios with the TCRdist pipeline. In a later analysis, every TCR beta chain was defined by the combination of its CDR3 amino acid sequence and its V-gene family, and reads without a unique V-gene family were dropped. A later analysis removed 592 highly shared, low-generation-probability nucleotide sequences to deal with suspected cross-contamination and a sequencing artifact. A later analysis calculated a clonal expansion index for each public chain from normalized within-repertoire ranks of inferred template counts. A later analysis computed generation probabilities with a VDJ recombination model fitted to out-of-frame rearrangements, and checked the results against IGoR. In a later analysis, hypergeometric tests were used to score TCR-TCR, TCR-HLA and TCR-CMV co-occurrence, with a repertoire-size bias correction applied to TCR pairs. In a later analysis, false discovery rates were estimated by permuting HLA or CMV assignments 20 times. A later analysis grouped co-occurring TCRs with DBSCAN, adding TCRdist sequence similarity when clustering within HLA-allele-positive subsets. For co-occurrence clustering, repertoires with fewer than 30,000 or more than 120,000 public chains were excluded, along with five repertoires with anomalous nucleotide sharing. TCRdb provides this immuneACCESS table in a form limited to in-frame rearrangements. Some clones are lacking; in checked studies, under half of them reflect an unresolved V gene, and why the rest are absent is not known. That table gives V, J and clone size, and the DNA gave D and trimming. This sample lists over 150,000 clones; around 68% were detected once. Clones ranked in the top ten supply approximately 1.5% of the sample.

The cohort was made up of 500 to 800 healthy bone marrow donors. At the time of sampling, every cohort member was nominally healthy, though immune exposures that went unrecorded were likely present. The donor was CMV seronegative and was included in the group of hundreds of seronegative cohort members. A peripheral blood sample was collected from each donor, and TCR beta sequencing was performed on peripheral blood mononuclear cells. The Qiagen DNeasy Blood Extraction Kit was used to extract genomic DNA from the blood cell samples. The trim is 2 bases for V and 1 base for J, with a gap of 5 bases between the germline ends. Including the terminal cysteine and phenylalanine, the CDR3 comprises 13 residues. Solely the CDR3 DNA is kept, with 39 bases framed from the first base. Reading the germline V gene gives CDR1 SQVTM and CDR2 ANQGSEA. What the authors observed across the whole study: Strong co-occurrence of HLA alleles, especially DR and DQ, made assigning TCR associations to individual alleles difficult. A later analysis found that TCR association rates varied across HLA loci, with DRB1 alleles showing the most associated TCRs and HLA-C alleles the fewest. The authors suggested that the approach could potentially be generalized to other disease states and immunological phenotypes. Roughly uniform sequencing depth across donors was assumed in presence/absence analyses, although this assumption may not hold. In an earlier analysis of 450 to 750 of the donors, most TCR beta V segments appeared in productive rearrangements about 87% or about 30% of the time, broadly matching IMGT annotations. Most TCR sequences were observed very rarely across donors, whereas some public TCRs were present in many individuals. In a later analysis, HLA-associated TCR beta chains were found to be more clonally expanded and to have lower generation probabilities than equally common non-associated chains. Fewer than 20 rarely observed V segments, including chromosome 9 orphons, were excluded from the earlier analysis of a few hundred of the donors because counts were too low. The only immune exposure information available for the cohort was CMV serostatus. A further reported finding was that TCR beta sequences accurately predicted the HLA-A and HLA-B alleles for most subjects in the first cohort. In a later analysis, most CMV-associated TCR beta chains were found to appear HLA-restricted, with HLA associations seemingly driven largely by CMV exposure. In both the original and validation cohorts, the classifier was reported to diagnose cytomegalovirus status with high specificity and sensitivity. Linkage disequilibrium might explain the correlated functional status among segregating V segments, but an unknown experimental factor could not be excluded. The sequencing pipeline was judged likely to have produced a cluster of highly shared sequence variants as a technical artifact. Only TCR beta chains were sequenced in this cohort, and the absence of alpha or paired-chain data limited detectable features. A later analysis reported that several top co-occurrence clusters appeared linked to parvovirus B19, influenza, CMV and Epstein-Barr virus. A later genetic analysis reported fewer N-insertions in productive TCRs among donors in an Asian-associated ancestry cluster than the approximately 670-donor mean. In vitro tests confirmed that a few of the cytomegalovirus-associated TCR beta chains recognize cytomegalovirus antigens. A later analysis associated 16,951 TCR beta sequences with specific HLA alleles at a false discovery rate of 0.05. The study gave a list of 150 to 200 TCR beta chains associated with cytomegalovirus. HLA typing was unavailable for some donors at each locus, so association tests used only the typed subset. In a later genetic analysis, a missense DCLRE1C variant was associated with V-gene and J-gene trimming of TCR beta chains, and the association was replicated in an independent cohort. Some IMGT-functional V segments, including TRBV6-2 and TRBV6-3, could not be told apart with the 87-base-pair reads, so those segments were excluded.

This TCR was recovered from a middle-aged man in good health and CMV-seronegative. Here the chain combines TRBV29-1 and TRBJ2-2; the D gene is possibly TRBD1, with 5 bases matching. The specimen sequenced was PBMCs. CDR3 reads: CSVEQGNTGELFF. The nucleotide sequence reads TGCAGCGTTGAACAGGGGAACACCGGGGAGCTGTTTTTT.